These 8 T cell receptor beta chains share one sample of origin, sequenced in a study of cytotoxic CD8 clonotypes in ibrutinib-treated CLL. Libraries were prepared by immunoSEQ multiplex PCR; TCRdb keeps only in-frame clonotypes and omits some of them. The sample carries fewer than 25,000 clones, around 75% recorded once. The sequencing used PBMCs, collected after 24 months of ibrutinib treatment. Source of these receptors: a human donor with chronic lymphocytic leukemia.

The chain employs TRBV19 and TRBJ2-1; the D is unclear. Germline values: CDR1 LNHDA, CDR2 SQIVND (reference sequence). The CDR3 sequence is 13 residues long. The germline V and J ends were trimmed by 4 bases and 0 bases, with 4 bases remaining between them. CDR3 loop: CASSKDSYNEQFF. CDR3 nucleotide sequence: TGTGCCAGTAGTAAGGACTCCTACAATGAGCAGTTCTTC.

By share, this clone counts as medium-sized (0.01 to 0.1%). The CDR3 DNA reads as TGCAGCGTGGGTAAGGTGGACTTTCCCTACGAGCAGTACTTC. Translation gives CSVGKVDFPYEQYF. The chain employs TRBV29-1 and TRBJ2-7; the D gene is possibly TRBD2 (5 bases). Germline loops: CDR1 SQVTM, CDR2 ANQGSEA. V shed 6 bases and J shed 2 bases, with 17 bases lying between them. CDR3 length equals 14 residues.

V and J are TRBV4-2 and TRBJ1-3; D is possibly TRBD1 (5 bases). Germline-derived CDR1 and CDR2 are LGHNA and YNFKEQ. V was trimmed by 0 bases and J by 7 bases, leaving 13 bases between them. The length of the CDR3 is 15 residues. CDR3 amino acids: CASSQDLVGVNTIYF. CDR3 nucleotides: TGTGCCAGCAGCCAAGATCTTGTGGGGGTGAACACCATATATTTT.

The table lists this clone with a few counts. The CDR3 sequence: CASSPLSGHNEQFF. The CDR3 DNA reads TGTGCCAGTAGTCCCCTTTCTGGCCACAATGAGCAGTTCTTC. The chain is built from TRBV19 and TRBJ2-1, with D uncertain. V lost 5 bases, J lost 5 bases, and 13 bases lay in between. This CDR3 comprises 14 residues. CDR1 and CDR2 from the germline V gene are LNHDA and SQIVND (reference sequence).

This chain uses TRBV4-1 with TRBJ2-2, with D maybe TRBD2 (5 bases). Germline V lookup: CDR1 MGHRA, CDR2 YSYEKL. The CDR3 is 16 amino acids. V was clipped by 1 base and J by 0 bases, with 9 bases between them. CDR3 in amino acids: CASSQGEGANTGELFF. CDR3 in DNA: TGCGCCAGCAGCCAAGGTGAGGGCGCGAACACCGGGGAGCTGTTTTTT.

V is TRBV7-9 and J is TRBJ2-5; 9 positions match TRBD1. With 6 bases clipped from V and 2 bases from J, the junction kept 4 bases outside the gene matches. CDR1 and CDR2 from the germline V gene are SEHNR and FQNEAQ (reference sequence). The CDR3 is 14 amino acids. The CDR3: CASRGQGWQETQYF. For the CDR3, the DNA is TGTGCCAGCAGGGGACAGGGTTGGCAAGAGACCCAGTACTTC.

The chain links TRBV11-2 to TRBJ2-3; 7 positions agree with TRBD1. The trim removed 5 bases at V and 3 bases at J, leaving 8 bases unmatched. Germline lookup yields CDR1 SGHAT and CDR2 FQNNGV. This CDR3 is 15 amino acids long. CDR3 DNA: TGTGCCAGCAGCCCGAGTAAGACAGGGACAGATACGCAGTATTTT. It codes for CASSPSKTGTDTQYF.

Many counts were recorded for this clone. The CDR3 protein is CASSMGQGVNSPLHF. DNA of the CDR3: TGTGCCAGTAGTATGGGGCAGGGGGTTAATTCACCCCTCCACTTT. The gene calls are TRBV19 and TRBJ1-6; TRBD1 aligns across 7 bases. Germline lookup yields CDR1 LNHDA and CDR2 SQIVND (reference sequence). The CDR3 totals 15 residues. J lost 6 bases, V lost 3 bases, and 5 bases had no gene match.